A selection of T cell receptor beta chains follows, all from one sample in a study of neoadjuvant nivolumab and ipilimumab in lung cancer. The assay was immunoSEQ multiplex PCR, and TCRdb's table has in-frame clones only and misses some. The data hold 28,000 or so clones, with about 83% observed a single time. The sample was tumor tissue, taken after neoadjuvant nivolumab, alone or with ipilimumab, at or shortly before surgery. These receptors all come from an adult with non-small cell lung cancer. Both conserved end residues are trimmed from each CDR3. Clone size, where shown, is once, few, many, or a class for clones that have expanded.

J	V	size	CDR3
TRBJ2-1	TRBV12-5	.	ASGQGYNEQF
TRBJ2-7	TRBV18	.	ASSRDRVFYEQY
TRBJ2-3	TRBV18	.	ASSPPGTDTQY
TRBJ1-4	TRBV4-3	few	ASSQESGIGKLF
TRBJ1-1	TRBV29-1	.	SVRTGDVTEAF
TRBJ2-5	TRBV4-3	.	ASSQVEEETQY
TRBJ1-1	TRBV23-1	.	ASSHWGQERNTEAF
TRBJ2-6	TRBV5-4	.	ASSLMSSGANVLT
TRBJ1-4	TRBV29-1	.	SVDVFGQRS
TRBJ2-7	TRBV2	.	ASIGTSPDEQY
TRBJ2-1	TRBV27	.	ASSSRQGYNEQF
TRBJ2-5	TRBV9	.	ASSLSGDSSLKTQY
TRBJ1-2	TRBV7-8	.	ASSPLGQGAIGYT
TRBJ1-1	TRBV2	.	ASTRRQNTEAF
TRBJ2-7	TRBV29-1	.	SVTTGTGGHEQY
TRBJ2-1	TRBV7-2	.	ASSLARSTYGYNEQF
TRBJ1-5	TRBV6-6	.	ASSYRGYNQPQH
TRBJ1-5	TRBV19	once	ASRTGREQPQH
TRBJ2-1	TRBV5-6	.	ASSLGSGEQF
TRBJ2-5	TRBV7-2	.	ASSLGWTVVEETQY
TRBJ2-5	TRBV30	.	AWNRGGSETQY
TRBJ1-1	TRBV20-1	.	SASLGPEAF
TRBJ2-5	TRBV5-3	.	ARSLGGGQASLLPPQETQY
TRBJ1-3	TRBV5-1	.	ASSLELLGGPGNTIY
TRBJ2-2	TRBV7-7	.	ASSPRQGSTGELF
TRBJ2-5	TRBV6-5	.	ASGRDPRRETQY
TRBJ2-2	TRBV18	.	ASSPMDRGNTGELF
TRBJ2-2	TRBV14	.	ASSQEHRPNTGELF
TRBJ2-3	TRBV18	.	ASSQRAETDTQY
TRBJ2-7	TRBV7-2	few	ASSLLGAPYEQY
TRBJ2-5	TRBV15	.	ATSIRPDRTQY
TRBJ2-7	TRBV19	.	ASSMEGWSSGTTEQY
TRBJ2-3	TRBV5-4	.	ATRREVRGTDTQY
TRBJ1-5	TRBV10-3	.	AISERDQPQH
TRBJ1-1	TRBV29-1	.	SVRGQNMNTEAF
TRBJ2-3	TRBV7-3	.	ASSIQGGSTDTQY
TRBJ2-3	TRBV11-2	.	ASSLGDTSTDTQY
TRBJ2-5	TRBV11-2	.	ASSPKPQTQY
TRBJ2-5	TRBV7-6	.	ASSSRAGGEETQY
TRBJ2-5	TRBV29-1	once	SGNRGSETQY
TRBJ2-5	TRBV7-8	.	ASSLGFPRTETQY
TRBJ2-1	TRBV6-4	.	ASSDSGGYNEQF
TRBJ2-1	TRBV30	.	AWTSLAGYNEQF
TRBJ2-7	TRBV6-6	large	ASSSTSGVDEQY
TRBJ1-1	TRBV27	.	ASSSPTMTENTEAF
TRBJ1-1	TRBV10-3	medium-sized	AISGPQGAIGEAF
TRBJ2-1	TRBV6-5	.	ASSYPPPNYNEQF
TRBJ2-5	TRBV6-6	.	ASSYSGGPTQETQY
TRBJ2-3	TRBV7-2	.	ASSGGLAGGLNTQY
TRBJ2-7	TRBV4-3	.	ASSPLAPSYEQY
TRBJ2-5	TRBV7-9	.	ASSLASETQY
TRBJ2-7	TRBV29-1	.	SVTDRGYSSYEQY
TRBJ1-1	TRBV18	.	ASSPLSTTEAF
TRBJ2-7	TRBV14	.	ASSQGNSRAGEQY
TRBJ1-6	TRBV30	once	AWRQGDGSPLH
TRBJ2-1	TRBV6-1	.	ASISGVQNNEQF
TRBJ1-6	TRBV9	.	ASSGGTDYNSPLH
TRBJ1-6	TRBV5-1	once	ASSFLYSGNSPLH
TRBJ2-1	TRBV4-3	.	ASSQALRGRATYIHEQF